The present T cell receptor (beta chain) was sequenced within a study of tissue T cells after allogeneic stem cell transplantation. Trimming pared 2 bases from V and 6 bases from J, leaving 17 bases between. This CDR3 region has 17 residues. CDR1 and CDR2 from the germline V gene are SNHLY and FYNNEI. Regarding this clone: Its antigen is not identified.

Profiling relied on immunoSEQ multiplex PCR, and the TCRdb table lists in-frame clones only, not all of them. The repertoire holds nearly 10,000 clones, with just over 65% as singletons. General study points: TCR repertoires tracked anatomic similarity, regardless of disease or transplant status. Few T cell clones were shared across patients, but motif clusters showed tissue-specific shared signatures.

The TCR sequence derives from a male donor aged 60 or over with lung cancer. The V gene is TRBV2, the J gene TRBJ1-6; D perhaps matches TRBD1 (5 bases). Sample: tissue from the stomach, taken at autopsy. The CDR3 region is CASSETGFVTVNSPLHF. In DNA form, the CDR3 reads TGTGCCAGCAGTGAAACGGGGTTTGTGACAGTTAATTCACCCCTCCACTTT.